This T cell receptor beta chain was captured by sequencing in a study of blood T cell repertoires in COVID-19. TCRdb's table, derived via immunoSEQ multiplex PCR, lists solely in-frame clones and lacks some. Counted here are fewer than 70,000 clones, more than 80% occurring once; the ten biggest clones make up roughly 9.2%. With 0 bases removed from V and 7 bases from J, the gap between germline ends came to 7 bases. CDR3 length: 13 amino acids. The germline V gene has CDR1 SGHKS and CDR2 YYEKEE (reference sequence). The sequence was collected from a woman aged 80 or over with active COVID-19. The V and J genes are TRBV5-5 and TRBJ2-2; D ambiguous. Sequenced sample: peripheral blood. CDR3 DNA: TGTGCCAGCAGCTTGGCAGCGAACGGGGAGCTGTTTTTT. Translated, it gives CASSLAANGELFF.